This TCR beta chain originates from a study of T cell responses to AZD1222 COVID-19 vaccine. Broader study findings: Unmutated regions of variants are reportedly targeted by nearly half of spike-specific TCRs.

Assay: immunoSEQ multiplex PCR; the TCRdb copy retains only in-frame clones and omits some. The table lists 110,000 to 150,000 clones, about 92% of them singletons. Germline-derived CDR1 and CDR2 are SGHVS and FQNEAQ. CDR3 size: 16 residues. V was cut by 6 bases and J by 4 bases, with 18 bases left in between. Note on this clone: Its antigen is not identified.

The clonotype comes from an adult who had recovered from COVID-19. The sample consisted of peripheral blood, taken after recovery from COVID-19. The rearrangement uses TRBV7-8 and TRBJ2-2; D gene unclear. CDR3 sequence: CASSLTVATGTGELFF. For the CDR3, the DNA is TGTGCCAGCAGTCTTACAGTGGCCACGGGCACCGGGGAGCTGTTTTTT.